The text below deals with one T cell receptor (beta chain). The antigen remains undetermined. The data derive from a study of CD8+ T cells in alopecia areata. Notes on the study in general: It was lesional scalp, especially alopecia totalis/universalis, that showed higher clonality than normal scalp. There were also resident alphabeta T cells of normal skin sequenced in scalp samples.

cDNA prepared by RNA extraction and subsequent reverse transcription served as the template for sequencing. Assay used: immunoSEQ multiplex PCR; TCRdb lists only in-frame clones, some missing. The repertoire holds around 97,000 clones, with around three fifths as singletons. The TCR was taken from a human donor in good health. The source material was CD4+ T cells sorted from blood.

CDR3 DNA: TGTGCCAGCAGTTATTCAGGGTTAGACACTGAAGCTTTCTTT. Amino acids: CASSYSGLDTEAFF. The chain recombines TRBV6-5 with TRBJ1-1; tentatively, D is TRBD1 (5 bases). This CDR3 spans 14 amino acids. The germline CDR1 and CDR2 sequences are MNHEY and SVGAGI. Trimming stripped 3 bases from V and 3 bases from J, with 11 bases between.